The T cell receptor beta chain described here comes from a study of identical twins (dated by TCRdb to 2016 to 2018). Concerning the study at large: The study deep-sequenced TCR alpha and beta repertoires from monozygotic twins, unrelated adults of various ages and cord blood to test whether fetal clonotypes persist. Replicate twin experiments were performed at different times using different library preparation protocols to rule out contamination.

Every donor was a healthy Caucasian. The twin cohort consisted of three pairs of female monozygotic twins, all aged roughly 18 to 30 years. The RNA used for TCR libraries was isolated from peripheral blood mononuclear cells. This clonotype was observed many times. The specificity of this receptor is unknown. Per-base qualities were not stored, and no clone one base away is much larger. Overall results and qualifications from the work: Zero-insertion analyses could be partly confounded by invariant T cells such as MAIT and iNKT, though diverse VJ usage argued against such confounding for most clonotypes. Recombination models systematically underestimated out-of-frame TCR alpha sharing in monozygotic twins but agreed with sharing between unrelated individuals. Compared with coincidental sharing between unrelated individuals, out-of-frame TCR alpha sequences shared between twins showed an excess of sequences with low generation probability. Excess twin sharing in beta out-of-frame sequences was weaker because fewer shared sequences lowered the signal-to-noise ratio. Abundant cord blood beta clonotypes had fewer insertions, young adult naive repertoires showed a similar but weaker trend, and memory repertoires showed no such trend. Conclusions relied on cross-sectional statistical analysis, since the same donors could not be followed over many years.

The library was prepared using 5' RACE. TCRdb records Illumina HiSeq 2000 as the sequencer. Template switching added a universal primer binding site, and the final cDNA carried a unique molecular identifier that allowed TCR cDNA molecules to be counted accurately. Specific primers in the conserved constant-segment region were used to synthesize first-strand cDNA for TCR alpha and beta chains. To control for contamination, every cDNA library carried two barcodes: a SMART-Mk sample barcode plus Illumina barcodes. TruSeq adapter sequences and Illumina sample barcodes were added in two successive PCR steps. Sequencing of the TCR alpha and beta cDNA libraries was done on the Illumina HiSeq platform using custom primers. The source study handled its data this way. Raw reads were processed with MiGEC to extract unique molecular identifiers, and MiXCR was used to determine CDR3 positions. Recombination models were inferred per individual with the repgenHMM and IGoR tools using an EM algorithm. The analysis of shared clonotypes was done with the tcR package in R, with sharing normalized by the product of cloneset sizes. To study raw recombination free of thymic and clonal selection effects, out-of-frame nonproductive sequences were analyzed. TCRdb trimmed public reads at Q25 via fastp, called clones via MiXCR and kept in-frame beta chains. Every CDR3 protein is listed once, alongside the most common genes and DNA of its rows. The V and J calls shown here were made by TCRdb, not taken from the authors' results. In all, the sample holds 600,000 to 700,000 distinct CDR3 sequences, and less than 25% of those were seen once. The ten top clones hold roughly 4% of the sample.

The germline V gene encodes CDR1 LGHNA and CDR2 YSLEER. Its CDR3 holds 13 amino acids, cysteine through phenylalanine. Only the CDR3 region is kept as DNA, spanning 39 bases read in frame from base 1. V drops 2 bases and J drops 6 bases, leaving 11 bases in between. The same specimen was also included in a second study, on T cells expressing NK-cell markers. Per that second paper: TCR beta-chain repertoires were profiled in sorted CD3+CD56+NKG2C+, CD3+CD56+NKG2C- and CD3+CD56-NKG2C+ T-cell subsets from roughly eight donors. Among the eight sequenced donors, only one was HCMV-seronegative, while the other seven were HCMV-seropositive. To restrict sorting to alphabetaTCR-expressing T cells, an anti-gammadeltaTCR antibody was added in several experiments. In a handful of donors, the dominant CD3+CD56+NKG2C+ clonotypes ranked among the top 10 CD8+ clonotypes, making up about 1.0-7.5% of CD8+ T cells. Those dominant clonotypes were again the most abundant among CD3+CD56-NKG2C+ cells in a handful of donors, at roughly 25-60.1%. It remained unclear whether the expanded NKG2C-expressing T cell clones were specific for HCMV antigens. Randomly selected healthy volunteers, three men and five women, were used as the eight sequenced donors. HCMV-specific IgG was detected in serum with a commercial ELISA kit to determine HCMV serostatus. For several donors, bulk peripheral blood T-cell repertoires were additionally sequenced from unsorted PBMC. MIGEC was used to demultiplex reads and group reads by UMI, and MiTCR was used to assemble and quantify clonotypes. To exclude erroneous sequences, any TCR cDNA sequence not supported by at least two reads was discarded. The tcR package was used for downstream repertoire analysis, and clonotypes were matched across fractions by CDR3 nucleotide sequence plus V segment. VDJmatch was used to annotate antigen specificity against VDJdb, with one amino acid substitution in CDR3 permitted.

This TCR was sampled from a woman younger than 35 in good health. Recombination linked TRBV4-3 to TRBJ2-7; too little of a D gene remains to name it. The specimen was PBMCs. CDR3 loop: CASSQSLGSEQYF. The nucleotides read TGCGCCAGCAGCCAAAGTCTGGGATCCGAGCAGTACTTC.